These T cell receptor beta chains were read from a single sample in a study of monozygotic twins with inflammatory bowel disease. TCRdb reprocessed the 5' RACE reads, with one entry per CDR3 protein and no DNA. The sample table includes about 330,000 distinct CDR3 sequences. Source material: blood. The receptors were gathered from a human donor with ulcerative colitis or Crohn's disease, or a healthy co-twin of an affected twin (not recorded which). Each CDR3 is given with its conserved first and last residue. Fields, in order: V gene, J gene, CDR3 protein.

>TRBV20-1|TRBJ1-1
CSASTTNTEAFF
>TRBV20-1|TRBJ2-1
CSARVQGKYNEQFF
>TRBV9|TRBJ2-2
CASSVVTGAGELFF
>TRBV10-3|TRBJ2-1
CAINRQGESSYNEQFF
>TRBV7-9|TRBJ2-7
CASSSAGSYEQYF
>TRBV5-1|TRBJ2-7
CASAQLGREQYF
>TRBV4-1|TRBJ2-4
CASSKQDIQYF
>TRBV27|TRBJ2-7
CASSPKTASYEQYF
>TRBV20-1|TRBJ2-3
CSADAATDTQYF
>TRBV13|TRBJ2-7
CASSLPGGAYEQYF
>TRBV20-1|TRBJ2-6
CSARGRDRALSGANVLTF
>TRBV29-1|TRBJ2-5
CSVEDLSYGRVETQYF
>TRBV7-8|TRBJ1-2
CASSSRVDHYGYTF
>TRBV5-1|TRBJ2-1
CASSLGTSGYGEQFF
>TRBV20-1|TRBJ2-5
CSAPRGGWYQETQYF
>TRBV20-1|TRBJ2-7
CSAPEGAHEQYF
>TRBV12-3/TRBV12-4|TRBJ1-1
CASSREGNTEAFF
>TRBV20-1|TRBJ1-2
CSAERQGGGYTF
>TRBV30|TRBJ2-3
CAWSFQNSGSSTDTQYF
>TRBV4-3|TRBJ2-1
CASSQDPRQGLNEQFF
>TRBV7-9|TRBJ2-7
CASSRTGDLAYEQYF
>TRBV2|TRBJ1-5
CASSVGRSNQPQHF
>TRBV7-9|TRBJ2-3
CASSPRSGPSTDTQYF
>TRBV5-1|TRBJ1-1
CASSSGVGGEAFF
>TRBV27|TRBJ2-2
CASSLGFQRGGELFF
>TRBV6-5|TRBJ2-1
CASRNRENNEQFF
>TRBV4-1|TRBJ2-5
CASSQTGGTQYF
>TRBV5-1|TRBJ1-2
CASSFFDRNYGYTF
>TRBV10-2|TRBJ2-5
CASGGSGGPQETQYF
>TRBV7-9|TRBJ2-2
CASSPGQGNTGELFF
>TRBV5-4|TRBJ1-3
CASSEGTGRDTIYF
>TRBV7-2|TRBJ1-2
CASSLQSLQGWDYGYTF
>TRBV12-3/TRBV12-4|TRBJ1-2
CASTPSGREVGYTF
>TRBV7-2|TRBJ2-1
CASKGGYSYNEQFF
>TRBV25-1|TRBJ1-5
CASHAGLGNQPQHF
>TRBV4-2|TRBJ2-7
CASSQERGFGDEQYF
>TRBV20-1|TRBJ2-7
CSARDSGLAGGYEQYF